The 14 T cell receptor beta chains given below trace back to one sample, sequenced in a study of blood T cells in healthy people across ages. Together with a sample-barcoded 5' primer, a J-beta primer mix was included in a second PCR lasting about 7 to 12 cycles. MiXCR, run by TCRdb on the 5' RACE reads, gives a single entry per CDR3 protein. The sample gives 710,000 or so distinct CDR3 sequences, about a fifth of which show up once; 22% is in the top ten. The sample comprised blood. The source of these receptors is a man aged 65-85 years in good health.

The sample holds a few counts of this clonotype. The CDR3 is CASSSGLAETGTDTQYF. Here the CDR3 DNA reads TGTGCCAGCAGCTCCGGATTAGCGGAAACGGGGACAGATACGCAGTATTTT. The V and J genes are TRBV12-3 or TRBV12-4 and TRBJ2-3; TRBD2 might be the D (6 bases). The CDR3 runs 17 residues. The ends were cut back, 6 bases at V and 3 bases at J, with 22 bases in the middle.

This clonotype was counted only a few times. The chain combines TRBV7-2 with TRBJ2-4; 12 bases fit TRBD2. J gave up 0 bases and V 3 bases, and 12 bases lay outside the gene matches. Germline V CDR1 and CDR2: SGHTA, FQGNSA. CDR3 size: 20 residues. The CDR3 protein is CASSFASPLAGGLAKNIQYF. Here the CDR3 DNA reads TGTGCCAGCAGCTTCGCCTCTCCACTAGCGGGGGGACTAGCCAAAAACATTCAGTACTTC.

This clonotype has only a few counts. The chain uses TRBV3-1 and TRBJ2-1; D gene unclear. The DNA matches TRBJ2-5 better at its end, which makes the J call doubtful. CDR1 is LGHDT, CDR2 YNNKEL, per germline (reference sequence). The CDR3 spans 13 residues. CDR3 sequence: CASSHLTQETQYF. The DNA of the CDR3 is TGTGCCAGCAGCCATCTTACCCAAGAGACCCAGTACTTC.

Written as DNA, the CDR3 is TGCGCCAGCAGCTTTCAGGTAGCGGGGGAAGATGAGCAGTTCTTC. Its protein is CASSFQVAGEDEQFF. The rearrangement uses TRBV5-1 and TRBJ2-1, with 9 bases aligning to TRBD2. Germline-derived CDR1 and CDR2 are SGHRS and YFSETQ. V dropped 2 bases and J dropped 8; count of bases not matched to a gene: 8. The CDR3 has 15 amino acids.

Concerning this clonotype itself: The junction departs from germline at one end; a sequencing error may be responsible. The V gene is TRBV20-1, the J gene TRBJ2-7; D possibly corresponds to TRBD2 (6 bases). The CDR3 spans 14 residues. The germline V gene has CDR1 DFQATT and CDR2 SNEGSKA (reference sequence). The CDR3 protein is CSARGGASSYEQYF. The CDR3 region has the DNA TGCAGTGCCAGAGGCGGGGCGAGCTCCTACGAGCAGTACTTC.

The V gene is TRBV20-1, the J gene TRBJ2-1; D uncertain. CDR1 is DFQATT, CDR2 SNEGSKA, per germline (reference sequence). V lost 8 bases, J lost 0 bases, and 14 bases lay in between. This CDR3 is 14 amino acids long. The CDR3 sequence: CSYKRGVSYNEQFF. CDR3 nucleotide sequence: TGCAGTTACAAACGCGGAGTCTCCTACAATGAGCAGTTCTTC.

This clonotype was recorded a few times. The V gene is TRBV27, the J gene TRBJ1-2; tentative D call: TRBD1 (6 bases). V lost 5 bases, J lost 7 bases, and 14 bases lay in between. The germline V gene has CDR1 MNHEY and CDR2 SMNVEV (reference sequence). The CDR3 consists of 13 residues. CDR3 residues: CASSPQGIGGYTF. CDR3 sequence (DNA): TGTGCCAGCAGTCCACAGGGCATTGGTGGCTACACCTTC.

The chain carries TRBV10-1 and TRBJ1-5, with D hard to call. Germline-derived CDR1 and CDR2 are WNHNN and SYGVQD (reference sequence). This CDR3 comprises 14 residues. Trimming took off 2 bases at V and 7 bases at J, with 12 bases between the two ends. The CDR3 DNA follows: TGCGCCAGCAGTGAGGGGTCCCCTAAGCAGCCCCAGCATTTT. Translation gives CASSEGSPKQPQHF.

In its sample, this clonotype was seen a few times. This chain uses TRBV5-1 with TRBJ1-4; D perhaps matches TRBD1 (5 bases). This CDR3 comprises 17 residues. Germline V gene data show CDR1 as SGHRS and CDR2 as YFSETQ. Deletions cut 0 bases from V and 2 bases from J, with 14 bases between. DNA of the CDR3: TGCGCCAGCAGCTTGGGGCAGGGTCCACCGACTAATGAAAAACTGTTTTTT. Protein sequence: CASSLGQGPPTNEKLFF.

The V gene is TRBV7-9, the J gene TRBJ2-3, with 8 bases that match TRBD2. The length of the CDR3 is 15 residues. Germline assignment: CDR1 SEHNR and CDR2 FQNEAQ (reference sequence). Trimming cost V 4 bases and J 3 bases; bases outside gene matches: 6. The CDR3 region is CASSSGLGLTDTQYF. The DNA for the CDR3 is TGTGCCAGCAGCTCGGGACTAGGTCTGACAGATACGCAGTATTTT. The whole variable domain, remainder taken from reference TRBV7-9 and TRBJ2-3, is DTGVSQNPRHKITKRGQNVTFRCDPISEHNRLYWYRQTLGQGPEFLTYFQNEAQLEKSRLLSDRFSAERPKGSFSTLEIQRTEQGDSAMYLCASSSGLGLTDTQYFGPGTRLTVL.

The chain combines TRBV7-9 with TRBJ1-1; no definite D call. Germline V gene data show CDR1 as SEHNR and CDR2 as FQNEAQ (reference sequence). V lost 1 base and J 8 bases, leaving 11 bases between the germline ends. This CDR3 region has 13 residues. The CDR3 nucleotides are TGTGCCAGCAGCTTAGTTACTGGAAACGAAGCTTTCTTT. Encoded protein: CASSLVTGNEAFF.

The CDR3 protein is CASSPTPSYEQYF. The CDR3 DNA is TGTGCCAGCTCACCAACACCTTCCTACGAGCAGTACTTC. This rearrangement joins TRBV18 to TRBJ2-7; D is unclear. This CDR3 has 13 residues. Trimming left V 2 bases short and J 1 base short, with 6 bases between. Looked up from germline, CDR1 is KGHSH and CDR2 is LQKENI.

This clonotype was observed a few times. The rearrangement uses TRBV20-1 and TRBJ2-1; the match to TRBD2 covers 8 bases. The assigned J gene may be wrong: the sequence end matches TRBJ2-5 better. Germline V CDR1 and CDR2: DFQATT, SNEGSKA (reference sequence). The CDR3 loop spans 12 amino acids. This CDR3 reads CSARTPGGVQYF. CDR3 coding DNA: TGCAGTGCTAGAACCCCCGGGGGGGTCCAGTACTTC.

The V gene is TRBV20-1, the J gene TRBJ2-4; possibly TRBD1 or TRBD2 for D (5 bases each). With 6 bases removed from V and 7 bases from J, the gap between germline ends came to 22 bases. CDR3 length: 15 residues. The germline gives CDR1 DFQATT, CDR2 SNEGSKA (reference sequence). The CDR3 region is CSAPGRGGWENIQYF. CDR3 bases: TGCAGTGCCCCGGGAAGGGGCGGATGGGAGAACATTCAGTACTTC.